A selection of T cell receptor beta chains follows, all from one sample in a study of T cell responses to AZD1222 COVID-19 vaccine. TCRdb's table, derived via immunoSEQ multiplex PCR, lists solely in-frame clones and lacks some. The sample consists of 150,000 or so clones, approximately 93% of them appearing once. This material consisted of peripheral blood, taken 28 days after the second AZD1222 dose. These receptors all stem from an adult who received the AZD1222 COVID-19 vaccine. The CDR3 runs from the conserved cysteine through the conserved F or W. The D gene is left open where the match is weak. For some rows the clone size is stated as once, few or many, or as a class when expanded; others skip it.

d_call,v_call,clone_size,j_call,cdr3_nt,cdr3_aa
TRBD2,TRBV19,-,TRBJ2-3,TGTGCCAGTAGTATATATCCTAGCGGGGGGGACACAGATACGCAGTATTTT,CASSIYPSGGDTDTQYF
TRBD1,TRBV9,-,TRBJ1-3,TGTGCCAGCAGCTTAACCGGGACAGCCTCTGGAAACACCATATATTTT,CASSLTGTASGNTIYF
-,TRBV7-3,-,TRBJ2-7,TGTGCCAGCAGTATGGGTGGGACTCAAGCGGGTTACGAGCAGTACTTC,CASSMGGTQAGYEQYF
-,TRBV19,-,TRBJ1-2,TGTGCCAGTATCGGGGAGGTCGGTGGCTACACCTTC,CASIGEVGGYTF
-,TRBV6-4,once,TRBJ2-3,TGTGCCAGCAGTCAAGGGACTAGCACAGATACGCAGTATTTT,CASSQGTSTDTQYF
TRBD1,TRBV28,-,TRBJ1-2,TGTGCCAGCAGTAGACAGGGGTATGGCTACACCTTC,CASSRQGYGYTF
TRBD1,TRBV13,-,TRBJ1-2,TGTGCCAGCAGCGTTACAGGGGGGTTCAACTATGGCTACACCTTC,CASSVTGGFNYGYTF
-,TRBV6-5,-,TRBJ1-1,TGTGCCAGCAGTTACAGGACGGCGAACACTGAAGCTTTCTTT,CASSYRTANTEAFF
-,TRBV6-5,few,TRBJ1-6,TGTGCCAGCAGTACGACAGGTCGTAATTCACCCCTCCACTTT,CASSTTGRNSPLHF
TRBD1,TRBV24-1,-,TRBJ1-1,TGTGCCACCAGTGACCCGGGACAGGGGAACACTGAAGCTTTCTTT,CATSDPGQGNTEAFF
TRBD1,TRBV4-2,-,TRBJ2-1,TGTGCCAGCAGCCAAGACCCGGGACAGACTTACAATGAGCAGTTCTTC,CASSQDPGQTYNEQFF
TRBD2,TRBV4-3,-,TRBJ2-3,TGCGCCAGCAGCCAAGTGTTGAGCCTCGGGGACTACCGCCCAGATACGCAGTATTTT,CASSQVLSLGDYRPDTQYF
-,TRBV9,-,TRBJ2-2,TGTGCCAGTGGCGGGGACAGAACCCACACCGGGGAGCTGTTTTTT,CASGGDRTHTGELFF
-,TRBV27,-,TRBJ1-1,TGTGCCAGCAGTTTATTACAGGGAGAAGCTTTCTTT,CASSLLQGEAFF
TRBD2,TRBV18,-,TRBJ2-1,TGTGCCAGCTCACTGGAGACTAGCGGGAGGGCCCCCTACTACAATGAGCAGTTCTTC,CASSLETSGRAPYYNEQFF
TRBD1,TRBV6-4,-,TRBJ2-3,TGTGCCAGCAGAGAAGACAGGGAAGACACAGATACGCAGTATTTT,CASREDREDTDTQYF
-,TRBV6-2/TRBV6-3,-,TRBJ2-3,TGTGCCAGCAGTACCCAGTTCAACAGGGCCATGGTCTCGCAGTATTTT,CASSTQFNRAMVSQYF
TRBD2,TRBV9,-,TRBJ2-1,TGTGCCAGCAGCGTAGATGGTGTTGCGGGAGGCCCTCCGGTTGAGCAGTTCTTC,CASSVDGVAGGPPVEQFF
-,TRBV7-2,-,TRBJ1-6,TGTGCCAGCAGCTTATTCCTGCCCCGTGATTATAATTCACCCCTCCACTTT,CASSLFLPRDYNSPLHF
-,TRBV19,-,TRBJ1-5,TGTGCCAGTAGTACCCCACATCAGCCCCAGCATTTT,CASSTPHQPQHF
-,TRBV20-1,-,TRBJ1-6,TGCAGTGCTAGAGAAAATTCACCCCTCCACTTT,CSARENSPLHF
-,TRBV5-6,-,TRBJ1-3,TGTGCCAGCAGCTTGGGGGCCTCTGGAAACACCATATATTTT,CASSLGASGNTIYF
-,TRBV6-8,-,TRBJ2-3,TGTGCCAGCAGCGACCGGGGGGATACGCAGTATTTT,CASSDRGDTQYF
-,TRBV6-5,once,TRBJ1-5,TGTGCCAGCAGTCCCCCTCCCGGGGGTCAGCCCCAGCATTTT,CASSPPPGGQPQHF
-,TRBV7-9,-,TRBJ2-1,TGTGCCAGCAGCTTAGCGCGGATTAGCGGACTCGACAATGAGCAGTTCTTC,CASSLARISGLDNEQFF
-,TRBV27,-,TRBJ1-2,TGTGCCAGCAGTTTATCGCTTCCCCTTCGCTATGGCTACACCTTC,CASSLSLPLRYGYTF
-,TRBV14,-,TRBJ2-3,TGTGCCAGCAGCCCAACCACAGATACGCAGTATTTT,CASSPTTDTQYF
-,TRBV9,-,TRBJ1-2,TGTGCCAGCAGCGGGGACGGGATTTATGGCTACACCTTC,CASSGDGIYGYTF
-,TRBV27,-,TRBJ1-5,TGTGCCAGCAAACCGGCCGGTGGGGACCATAGCAATCAGCCCCAGCATTTT,CASKPAGGDHSNQPQHF
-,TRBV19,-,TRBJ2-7,TGTGCCAGTAGTAGGGGCTACGAGCAGTACTTC,CASSRGYEQYF
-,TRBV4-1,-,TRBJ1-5,TGCGCCAGCAGCCAAGTCCCGGGAAGGGGAACAGGAATCAATCAGCCCCAGCATTTT,CASSQVPGRGTGINQPQHF
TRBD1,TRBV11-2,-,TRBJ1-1,TGTGCCAGCAGCTTAGAGACAGGGTTTGATGAAGCTTTCTTT,CASSLETGFDEAFF
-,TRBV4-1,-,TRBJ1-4,TGCGCCAGCAGCCAAGTGGGGGGGGAGCACCCCGATGAAAAACTGTTTTTT,CASSQVGGEHPDEKLFF
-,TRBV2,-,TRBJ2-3,TGTGCCAGCAGTGGAAACCCAGCACAAAGCACAGATACGCAGTATTTT,CASSGNPAQSTDTQYF
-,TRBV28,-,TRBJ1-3,TGTGCCAGCAGTTATCCAGGGCTCGGAAACACCATATATTTT,CASSYPGLGNTIYF
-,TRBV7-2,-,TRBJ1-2,TGTGCCAGCAGCTTACGGCGGGCGGGGGAGAACTATGGCTACACCTTC,CASSLRRAGENYGYTF
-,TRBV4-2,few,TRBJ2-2,TGTGCCAGCAGCCAAGGGCACAGGGCGTGGAACACCGGGGAGCTGTTTTTT,CASSQGHRAWNTGELFF
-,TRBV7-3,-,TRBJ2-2,TGTGCCAGCGGCCCCTCGTGGGGCCTCGACGGGGAGCTGTTTTTT,CASGPSWGLDGELFF
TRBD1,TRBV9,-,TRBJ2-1,TGTGTCAGCAGCCCGAAGACAGGGTCCTACAATGAGCAGTTCTTC,CVSSPKTGSYNEQFF
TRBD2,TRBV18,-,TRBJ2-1,TGTGCCAGCTCACCCCGACTAGCGGGAGATCTCGACAATGAGCAGTTCTTC,CASSPRLAGDLDNEQFF
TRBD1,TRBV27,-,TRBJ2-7,TGTGCCAGCAGTAGAGGGACAGGTGGTTCCTACGAGCAGTACTTC,CASSRGTGGSYEQYF